This TCR beta chain was sequenced in a study of T cell repertoires in cytomegalovirus infection. About the research overall: Well-studied HLA-B-restricted CMV epitopes were used in the study alongside recently identified HLA-C-restricted ones. Matching HLA type, along with CMV infection, was indicated by public TCR beta signatures.

V was pared by 4 bases and J by 5 bases, with 26 bases between. Germline V gene data show CDR1 as WNHNN and CDR2 as SYGVQD (reference sequence). The CDR3 runs 18 residues. MiXCR, run by TCRdb on the reads, gives a single entry per CDR3 protein. The sample carries some 900,000 distinct CDR3 sequences, 32% recorded once. Whole-study findings and limits: Totalled public TCR beta family frequency picked out people who carried CMV plus the relevant HLA. Dominating the ex vivo response were TCR beta clonotypes that were CMV-specific and HLA-C-restricted.

Of note for this clonotype: Its antigen is not known.

This receptor was identified in a human donor in good health (CMV status not recorded). Some clones in this sample may be carry-over from other donors' samples. Sequencing was performed on cultured CD8+ T cells from PBMCs, taken from culture after CMV antigen stimulation. V is TRBV10-1 and J is TRBJ1-1, with D perhaps TRBD1 (5 bases). The CDR3 coding sequence is TGCGCCAGCAGTGGGGACCGGGACGTCATCCCGGGAGGAACTGAAGCTTTCTTT. This codes for CASSGDRDVIPGGTEAFF.